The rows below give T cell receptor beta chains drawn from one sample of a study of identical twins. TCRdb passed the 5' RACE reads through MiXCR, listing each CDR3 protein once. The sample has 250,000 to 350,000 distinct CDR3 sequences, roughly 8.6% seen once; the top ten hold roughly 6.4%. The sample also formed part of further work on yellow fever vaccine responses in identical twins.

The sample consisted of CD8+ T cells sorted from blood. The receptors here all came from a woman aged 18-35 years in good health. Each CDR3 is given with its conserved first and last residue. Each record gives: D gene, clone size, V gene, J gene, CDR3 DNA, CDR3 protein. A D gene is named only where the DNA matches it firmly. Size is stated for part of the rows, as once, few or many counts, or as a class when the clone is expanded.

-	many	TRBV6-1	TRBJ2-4	TGTGCCAGCAGTGAAAGGGACACTCAAAATGGCAAAAACATTCAGTACTTC	CASSERDTQNGKNIQYF
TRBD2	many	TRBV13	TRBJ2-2	TGTGCCAGCAGCTTATTGCGGGAGGTCTCCGGGGAGCTGTTTTTT	CASSLLREVSGELFF
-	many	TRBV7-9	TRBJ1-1	TGTGCCAGCAGCTCCTTAACAGGTTGGGCTGAAGCTTTCTTT	CASSSLTGWAEAFF
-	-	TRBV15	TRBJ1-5	TGTGCCACCAGCGCCCGGACAGCCTCGGGCAATCAGCCCCAGCATTTT	CATSARTASGNQPQHF
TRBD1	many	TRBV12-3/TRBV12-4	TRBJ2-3	TGTGCCAGCCAGACAGGGAACCGAGCGGACCAAGATACGCAGTATTTT	CASQTGNRADQDTQYF
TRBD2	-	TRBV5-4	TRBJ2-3	TGTGCCAGCAGCAGCAACCCGGGACTAGAGACAGATACGCAGTATTTT	CASSSNPGLETDTQYF
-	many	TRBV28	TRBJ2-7	TGTGCCAGCAGGGACGTCTACGAGCAGTACTTC	CASRDVYEQYF
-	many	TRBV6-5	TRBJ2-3	TGTGCCAGCAGTTACTTTAGCACAGATACGCAGTATTTT	CASSYFSTDTQYF
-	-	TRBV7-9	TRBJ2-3	TGTGCCAGCAGCTCCTCAGACCTCACAGATACGCAGTATTTT	CASSSSDLTDTQYF
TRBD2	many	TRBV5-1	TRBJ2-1	TGCGCCAGCAGGTTTAGCGGGGGACCCTACAATGAGCAGTTCTTC	CASRFSGGPYNEQFF
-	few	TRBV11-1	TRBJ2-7	TGTGCCAGCAGCTTAGCCTACGGTACCTACGAGCAGTACTTC	CASSLAYGTYEQYF
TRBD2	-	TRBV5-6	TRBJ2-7	TGTGCCAGCAGCTTCTGGGGGGGGAGTCTCCACGAGCAGTACTTC	CASSFWGGSLHEQYF
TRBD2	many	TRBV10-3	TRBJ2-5	TGTGCCATCAGTGATTTGATTATGCGGGAGAGCACGGAGACCCAGTACTTC	CAISDLIMRESTETQYF
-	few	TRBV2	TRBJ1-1	TGTGCCAGCGGGGTCGCCCGGATTGAAGCTTTCTTT	CASGVARIEAFF
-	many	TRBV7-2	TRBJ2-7	TGTGCCAGCAGAAAACGGGGTGGGGAAGAGCAGTACTTC	CASRKRGGEEQYF
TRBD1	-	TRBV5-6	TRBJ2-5	TGTGCCAGCAGCTTAGGGGGCCGGCTGGAGACCCAGTACTTC	CASSLGGRLETQYF
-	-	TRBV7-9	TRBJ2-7	TGTGCCAGCAGACTAGACAAGACCTACGAGCAGTACTTC	CASRLDKTYEQYF
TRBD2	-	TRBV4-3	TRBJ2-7	TGCGCCAGCAGCCAAGACGCGGGGGGGCAAGAGCAGTACTTC	CASSQDAGGQEQYF
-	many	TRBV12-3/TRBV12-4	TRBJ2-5	TGTGCCAGCAGTTCTCCCCGGGGCCAGGTGCAAGAGACCCAGTACTTC	CASSSPRGQVQETQYF
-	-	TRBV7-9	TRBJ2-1	TGTGCCAGCAGCTTAGAGGGTCTGGACATGGGTGAGCAGTTCTTC	CASSLEGLDMGEQFF
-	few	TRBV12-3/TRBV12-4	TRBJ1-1	TGTGCCAGCAGTCTCAGGGGATCTGAAGCTTTCTTT	CASSLRGSEAFF
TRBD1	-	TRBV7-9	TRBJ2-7	TGTGCCAGCAGCGGCTCACCGGGACAGGGTGTGAACGAGCAGTACTTC	CASSGSPGQGVNEQYF
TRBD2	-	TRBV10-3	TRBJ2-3	TGTGCCATCAGGGAATCTAGCGGGAGGGCGGTGAGCACAGATACGCAGTATTTT	CAIRESSGRAVSTDTQYF
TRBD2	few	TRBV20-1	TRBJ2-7	TGCAGTGCTAGAGATATAAGGGACCAGCGGGGGGGCTACGAGCAGTACTTC	CSARDIRDQRGGYEQYF
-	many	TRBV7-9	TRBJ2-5	TGTGCCAGCAGCTTAATGGCACAAGAGACCCAGTACTTC	CASSLMAQETQYF
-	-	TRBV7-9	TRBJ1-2	TGTGCCAGCAGTTACGAGGGGGGCTGGAACGGCTACACCTTC	CASSYEGGWNGYTF
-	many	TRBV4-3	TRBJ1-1	TGCGCCAGCAGCCAAGATAGGCCTCCCACTGAAGCTTTCTTT	CASSQDRPPTEAFF
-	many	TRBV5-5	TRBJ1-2	TGTGCCAGCAGCTTGCGTGCAGGGGCTGACTATGGCTACACCTTC	CASSLRAGADYGYTF
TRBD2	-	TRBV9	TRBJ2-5	TGTGCCAGCAGCGTATCAGCGGGGGGCCGGTACCAAGAGACCCAGTACTTC	CASSVSAGGRYQETQYF
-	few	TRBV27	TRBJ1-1	TGTGCCAGCAGTTTATGGCCGGGGACCTCTTCTGAAGCTTTCTTT	CASSLWPGTSSEAFF
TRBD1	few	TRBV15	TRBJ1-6	TGTGCCACCAGCATTCGACAGGGGGTGACTCCCCTCCACTTT	CATSIRQGVTPLHF
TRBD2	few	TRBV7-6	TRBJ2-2	TGTGCCAGCAGCAAATTAGCGGGAGGGGAGGCCGGGGAGCTGTTTTTT	CASSKLAGGEAGELFF
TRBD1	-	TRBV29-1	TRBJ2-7	TGCAGCGTAGACAGGGGTGACGAGCAGTACTTC	CSVDRGDEQYF
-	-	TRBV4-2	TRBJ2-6	TGTGCCAGCAGCCAAGACCTGAACTCTGGGGCCAACGTCCTGACTTTC	CASSQDLNSGANVLTF
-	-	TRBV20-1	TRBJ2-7	TGCAGTGCTAGAGATCCCGACAGCCTAACCCACGAGCAGTACTTC	CSARDPDSLTHEQYF
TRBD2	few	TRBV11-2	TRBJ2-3	TGTGCCAGCAGCTTAGGCAGCGGGAGCGCCACAGATACGCAGTATTTT	CASSLGSGSATDTQYF
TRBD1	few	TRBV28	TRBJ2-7	TGTGCCAGCAGTTACACAGGGGCCTACGAGCAGTACTTC	CASSYTGAYEQYF
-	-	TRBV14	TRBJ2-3	TGTGCCAGCAGCCAAGTGGAGGGAAGCACAGATACGCAGTATTTT	CASSQVEGSTDTQYF
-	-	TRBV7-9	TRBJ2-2	TGTGCCAGTCGGCCGGACACCGGGGAGCTGTTTTTT	CASRPDTGELFF
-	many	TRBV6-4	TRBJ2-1	TGTGCCAGCAGTGAGGGAGCGGAGGGGAGATCTGAGCAGTTCTTC	CASSEGAEGRSEQFF
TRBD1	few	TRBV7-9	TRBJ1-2	TGTGCCAGCAGCTCGACAGGGTCCAACTATGGCTACACCTTC	CASSSTGSNYGYTF
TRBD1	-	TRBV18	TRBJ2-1	TGTGCCAGCTCACCACTAGGGGACAGCTCCTACAATGAGCAGTTCTTC	CASSPLGDSSYNEQFF
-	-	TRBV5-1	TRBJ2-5	TGCGCCAGCAGCGGGGGTCGGTACCAAGAGACCCAGTACTTC	CASSGGRYQETQYF
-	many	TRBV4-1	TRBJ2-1	TGCGCCAGCAGCCAGGAAAAGGGACCCCTTTCCTACAATGAGCAGTTCTTC	CASSQEKGPLSYNEQFF
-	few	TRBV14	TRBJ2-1	TGTGCCAGCAGATATAGCGGTGCCTGGGAGCAGTTCTTC	CASRYSGAWEQFF
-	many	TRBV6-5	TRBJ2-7	TGTGCCAGCAGTTACACGGCGGGGACCGGCGGCGAGCAGTACTTC	CASSYTAGTGGEQYF
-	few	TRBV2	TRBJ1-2	TGTGCCATCCTCAAGGGGAGGGGCACGGATGGCTACACCTTC	CAILKGRGTDGYTF
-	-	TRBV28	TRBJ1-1	TGTGCCAGCAGTTTAGGAGGGTCGATCACTGAAGCTTTCTTT	CASSLGGSITEAFF
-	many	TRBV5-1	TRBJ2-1	TGCGCCAGCAGTACCGCCTCCTACAATGAGCAGTTCTTC	CASSTASYNEQFF
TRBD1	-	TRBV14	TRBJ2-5	TGTGCCAGCAGCCAAGTACCGGGACAGGGTCGAGAGACCCAGTACTTC	CASSQVPGQGRETQYF
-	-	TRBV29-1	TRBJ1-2	TGCAGCGTTTGGGAGGGGGATGGCTACACCTTC	CSVWEGDGYTF
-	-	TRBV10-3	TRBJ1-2	TGTGCCATCAGTGACGGGTTGTCAATCTATGGCTACACCTTC	CAISDGLSIYGYTF